The T cell receptor beta chain described here comes from a study of shared clonotypes between healthy human individuals. Overall study: The study drew on a couple of women and three men aged 18 to 49 as donors. Every donor yielded three CD4 naive, three CD4 memory, two CD8 naive and one CD8 memory plate.

Sorted subsets were amplified in replicate PCRs using 200 ng DNA, 25,000 to 30,000 T cell genomes. Profiling relied on immunoSEQ multiplex PCR, and the TCRdb table lists in-frame clones only, not all of them. The table includes millions of clones, 85% to 95% detected once. The V gene's germline CDR1 is MDHEN and CDR2 SYDVKM. Trimming removed 8 bases at V and 6 bases at J, with 23 bases between. The CDR3 loop spans 15 amino acids. The material sequenced was naive CD4+ T cells sorted from blood. Subset described: CD45RA+ positively selected. The receptor's source is a young man in good health. The chain couples TRBV28 to TRBJ2-7, with D possibly being TRBD2 (6 bases). The CDR3 coding sequence is TGTGCCAGCGCGTTCCAAAGGGTGGGGGAGGCCGAGCAGTACTTC. Translating it yields CASAFQRVGEAEQYF.